This TCR beta chain was sequenced during a study of neurological immune-mediated disorders (dated by TCRdb to about 2019). With respect to the entire study: Peripheral blood TCR-beta repertoires from patients with HTLV-I-associated myelopathy (HAM/TSP), patients with multiple sclerosis, and healthy controls were compared in the study using UMI-based sequencing. The approximately 110 TCR-beta libraries included longitudinal samples, technical triplicates and paired sorted CD4+ and CD8+ T-cell subsets alongside PBMC samples. Of the 68 subjects in the cohort, around 14 were HAM/TSP patients, some 35 were multiple sclerosis patients, and 20 were healthy controls.

The paper's findings and limits, for the study overall: Across subjects, expanded clones never shared an identical CDR3 amino acid sequence, which suggests that the TCR-beta repertoires in every group were private. TCR clonal expansion was highest in HAM/TSP patients and lowest in MS patients, with MS patients falling below even healthy controls.

cDNA was synthesized by template-switch 5'RACE using a primer with a 10-nucleotide random unique molecular identifier that tagged each TCR transcript. Every sequencing run yielded over 170 million TCR-beta sequences covering 15-18 subjects. The RNeasy kit was used to extract total RNA. Using the KAPA Real-time Library Amplification kit, TCR-beta VDJ regions were amplified with primers for the TCR constant region and the 5'RACE anchor. A first PCR added sample indexes and Illumina adaptors, after which a second PCR increased the library yield. After purification with Ampure beads, the TCR product of roughly 650 bp was size-selected on a 2% E-gel SizeSelection system. Before pooling, library quality was checked on a Bioanalyzer, concentration was measured with Qubit, and libraries were quantified with the Kapa Library Quantification kit. An Illumina HiSeq 2500 was used to sequence the libraries paired-end at 2 x 150 bp. To increase sequence diversity, about 25-30% phiX was spiked into each library pool. In the source study's methods: Quality-filtered reads were processed with the UMI-based MiGEC pipeline, which removed over 75% of raw TCR sequences during error correction. IMGT germline references were used for aligning VDJ genes, and each clonotype was defined as a unique CDR3 amino acid sequence together with its V-J genes. Clonal expansion, Shannon diversity and CDR3 relatedness (CalcPairwiseDistances, ClusterSamples) were evaluated with VDJtools, and phylogenetic trees were built with CLCbio workbench. Expanded clones were defined as having at least 8 unique UMIs, based on coefficient-of-variation modelling across technical triplicates. The public reads were quality trimmed at Q25 with fastp and then assembled into clones with MiXCR by TCRdb, keeping productive beta chains. Each entry merges the rows of one CDR3 protein and shows their most common DNA and genes. These V and J calls rely on TCRdb rather than the paper's analysis. The sample table records about 20,000 distinct CDR3 sequences; roughly 10% of these occur just once. The leading ten clones occupy about 20% of the sample.

Ten or more counts support this clonotype. There is no known antigen for this receptor. Per-nucleotide qualities are absent, and no much larger clonotype sits a single base away. For the unsorted PBMC libraries, 2 million PBMCs were stored in RNAlater at -80 degrees C until RNA extraction and were used to generate the libraries. Peripheral blood was subjected to Ficoll-Hypaque density gradient centrifugation to isolate PBMCs, which were then cryopreserved in liquid nitrogen. Ends trimmed: V by 6 bases, J by 4 bases; bases unmatched to a gene: 12. CDR1 and CDR2, per the germline V gene, are MNHEY and SVGAGI. CDR3 length: 15 amino acids, cysteine to phenylalanine. Only CDR3 DNA remains: 45 bases, in frame from the first base.

This TCR came from a woman aged 55-70 years with HTLV-1-associated myelopathy (HAM/TSP). The sequenced material came from PBMCs. The rearranged segments are TRBV6-5 and TRBJ2-7; 7 central bases correspond to TRBD1. The nucleotide sequence is given as TGTGCCAGCAGGAGCCCGAAAGGGGGCAGATACGAGCAGTACTTC. This is translated as CASRSPKGGRYEQYF.